Listed below are T cell receptor beta chains from one sample, sequenced in a study of PD-1 blockade in mismatch repair-deficient tumors. Only in-frame clones appear in the TCRdb table, and some are missing; sequencing was by immunoSEQ multiplex PCR. The sample holds around 39,000 clones; roughly 84% are singletons and the top ten take roughly 0.98%. The sample was PBMCs, taken about 38 weeks after starting pembrolizumab. The source of these receptors is an adult with mismatch repair-deficient cancer. CDR3s include the opening cysteine and the closing phenylalanine or tryptophan. The D gene is left open where the match is weak. Some rows mark clone size as missing; the rest say once, few, many or name a class of expanded clone.

J: TRBJ2-1
V: TRBV10-3
D: TRBD1
size: -
DNA: TGTGCCATCAGTGAGTCCCCCGGACAGGCTAGCCACAATGAGCAGTTCTTC
CDR3: CAISESPGQASHNEQFF

J: TRBJ1-1
V: TRBV7-9
D: -
size: -
DNA: TGTGCCAGCAGCTTAGAGAGAGACACCCACGAAGCTTTCTTT
CDR3: CASSLERDTHEAFF

J: TRBJ1-2
V: TRBV25-1
D: -
size: -
DNA: TGTGCCAGCAGTGAAAGGTCCACAGGGTTCCACACCTTC
CDR3: CASSERSTGFHTF

J: TRBJ1-2
V: TRBV6-5
D: TRBD1
size: -
DNA: TGTGCCAGCAGCCAGGGACAGACCTATGGCTACACCTTC
CDR3: CASSQGQTYGYTF

J: TRBJ2-4
V: TRBV5-1
D: TRBD1
size: -
DNA: TGCGCCAGCAGCTTGACCGACAGGGAGAGTCTAAACATTCAGTACTTC
CDR3: CASSLTDRESLNIQYF

J: TRBJ2-5
V: TRBV29-1
D: TRBD1
size: -
DNA: TGCAGCGCCAGCCCCGGGACAGCCCAAGAGACCCAGTACTTC
CDR3: CSASPGTAQETQYF

J: TRBJ2-1
V: TRBV10-1
D: TRBD2
size: -
DNA: TGCGCCAGCAGTCGGACTAGCGGGAGAAACCCTGAGCAGTTCTTC
CDR3: CASSRTSGRNPEQFF

J: TRBJ2-3
V: TRBV10-3
D: -
size: -
DNA: TGTGCCATCAGTCAGGGGGAGGGCACAGATACGCAGTATTTT
CDR3: CAISQGEGTDTQYF

J: TRBJ2-7
V: TRBV6-6
D: -
size: -
DNA: TGTGCCAGCAGGGCTAGGGAGAACTACGAGCAGTACTTC
CDR3: CASRARENYEQYF

J: TRBJ1-3
V: TRBV7-9
D: TRBD1
size: -
DNA: TGTGCCAGCAGCTTGGGACAGGGGGGAAACACCATATATTTT
CDR3: CASSLGQGGNTIYF

J: TRBJ2-7
V: TRBV5-1
D: -
size: -
DNA: TGCGCCAGCAGCCAGGCCCGGGACTTCGGCTCCTACGAGCAGTACTTC
CDR3: CASSQARDFGSYEQYF

J: TRBJ1-2
V: TRBV30
D: -
size: -
DNA: TGTGCCTGGAGTGTTAAACAGGGTGGTGGCTACACCTTC
CDR3: CAWSVKQGGGYTF

J: TRBJ1-4
V: TRBV28
D: -
size: -
DNA: TGTGCCAGCAGTTACTTGGCGGCTAATGAAAAACTGTTTTTT
CDR3: CASSYLAANEKLFF

J: TRBJ1-1
V: TRBV16
D: -
size: once
DNA: TGTGCCAGCAGCCAATCTCCAGGAGGGGACACTGAAGCTTTCTTT
CDR3: CASSQSPGGDTEAFF

J: TRBJ2-7
V: TRBV5-5
D: TRBD2
size: -
DNA: TGTGCCAGCAGACCACAAGCCGGGCTCGGGGGGGAGCAGTACTTC
CDR3: CASRPQAGLGGEQYF

J: TRBJ2-7
V: TRBV6-5
D: TRBD1
size: few
DNA: TGTGCCAGCGGGACAGAATTCTACGAGCAGTACTTC
CDR3: CASGTEFYEQYF

J: TRBJ2-1
V: TRBV6-6
D: TRBD2
size: -
DNA: TGTGCCAGCAATAACCCAGGGACTAGCGGGAAAAATGAGCAGTTCTTC
CDR3: CASNNPGTSGKNEQFF

J: TRBJ2-7
V: TRBV28
D: TRBD2
size: -
DNA: TGTGCCAGCGGCGGGGGACTAGCGGGTTACGAGCAGTACTTC
CDR3: CASGGGLAGYEQYF

J: TRBJ1-5
V: TRBV28
D: TRBD1
size: -
DNA: TGTGCCAGCAGTTTGACAGGGAATCAGCCCCAGCATTTT
CDR3: CASSLTGNQPQHF

J: TRBJ2-1
V: TRBV11-3
D: TRBD1
size: -
DNA: TGTGCCAGCAGCCCCCGAGGGACAGTCGCTAATGAGCAGTTCTTC
CDR3: CASSPRGTVANEQFF

J: TRBJ2-5
V: TRBV5-1
D: -
size: -
DNA: TGCGCCAGCGGGGCCGGGACTCCCGAAGAGACCCAGTACTTC
CDR3: CASGAGTPEETQYF

J: TRBJ2-1
V: TRBV7-3
D: TRBD2
size: -
DNA: TGTGCCAGCAGCTTGATGCCCGGGACTAGCTTTTACAATGAGCAGTTCTTC
CDR3: CASSLMPGTSFYNEQFF